Sequencing of this T cell receptor beta chain was carried out in a study of blood T cell repertoires in COVID-19. This CDR3 is 13 amino acids long. V dropped 5 bases and J dropped 3 bases, with 11 bases sitting between them. Germline CDR1 reads MNHEY; CDR2 reads SVGAGI. Sequencing used immunoSEQ multiplex PCR; TCRdb keeps in-frame clones, though not all of them. Of 100,000 to 150,000 clones listed, roughly 86% are singletons. The chain employs TRBV6-5 and TRBJ2-7; D possibly corresponds to TRBD1 (6 bases). Sequenced material: peripheral blood. The sequence came from a woman in her sixties or seventies with COVID-19, enrolled during active disease. Written as DNA, the CDR3 is TGTGCCAGCAGTATCGGACAGAACTACGAGCAGTACTTC. The encoded protein is CASSIGQNYEQYF.